The T cell receptor beta chain described here comes from a study of blood T cell repertoires in COVID-19. Study-wide background: The study drew acute and convalescent COVID-19 samples from the United States, Italy and Spain. In each case, the material was cDNA or gDNA derived from T cells, B-cell-depleted T cells, or PBMCs.

Germline V gives CDR1 LGHNA, CDR2 YSLEER. This CDR3 is 18 amino acids long. The V and J ends lost 0 bases and 0 bases respectively, with 15 bases between them. In the authors' methods: Counts of nucleated cells, estimated from reference gene primer amplification, were obtained. Repertoires were generated with immunoSEQ multiplex PCR, while TCRdb's copy carries only in-frame clones and drops some. The DNA gave D and trimming, while V, J and clone size come from that table. The top ten clones hold roughly 1.4% of a sample with about 140,000 clones, 70% to 90% of them seen once. Sequencing was done on a sample of peripheral blood. The TCR was taken from a woman aged 60-70 years with acute or convalescent COVID-19. This rearrangement joins TRBV4-3 to TRBJ2-1; TRBD2 might be the D (5 bases). CDR3 region: CASSQDGNGESSYNEQFF. DNA for the CDR3: TGCGCCAGCAGCCAAGATGGTAACGGGGAGAGCTCCTACAATGAGCAGTTCTTC.